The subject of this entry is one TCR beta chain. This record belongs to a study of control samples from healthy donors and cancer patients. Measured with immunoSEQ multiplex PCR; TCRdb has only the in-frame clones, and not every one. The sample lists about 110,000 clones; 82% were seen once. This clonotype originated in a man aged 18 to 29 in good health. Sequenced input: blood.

This CDR3 is CASSLGRLSYNSPLHF. CDR3 DNA: TGTGCCAGCAGCCTTGGACGGCTCTCCTATAATTCACCCCTCCACTTT. The V call is TRBV5-8, the J call TRBJ1-6; no clear D. The V and J ends lost 4 bases and 0 bases respectively, with 11 bases between them. This CDR3 region has 16 residues. Per germline, CDR1 SGHTS and CDR2 YDEGEE.